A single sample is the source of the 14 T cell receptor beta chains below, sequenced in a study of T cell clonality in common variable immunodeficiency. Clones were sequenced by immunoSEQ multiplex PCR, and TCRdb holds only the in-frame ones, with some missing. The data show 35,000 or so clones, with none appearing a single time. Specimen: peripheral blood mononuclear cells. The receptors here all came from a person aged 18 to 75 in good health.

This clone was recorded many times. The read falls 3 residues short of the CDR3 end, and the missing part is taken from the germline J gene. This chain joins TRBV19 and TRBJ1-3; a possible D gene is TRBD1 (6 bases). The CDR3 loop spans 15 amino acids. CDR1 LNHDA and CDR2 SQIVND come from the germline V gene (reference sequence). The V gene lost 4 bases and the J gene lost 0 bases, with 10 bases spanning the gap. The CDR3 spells CASSTGANSGNTIYF. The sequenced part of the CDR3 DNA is TGTGCCAGTAGTACAGGGGCCAACTCTGGAAACACC.

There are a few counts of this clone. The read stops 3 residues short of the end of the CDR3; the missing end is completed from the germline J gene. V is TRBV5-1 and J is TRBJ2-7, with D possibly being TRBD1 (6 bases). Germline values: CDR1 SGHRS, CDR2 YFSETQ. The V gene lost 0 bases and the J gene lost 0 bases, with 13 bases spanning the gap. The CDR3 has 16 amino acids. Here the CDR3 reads CASSLGGRMSSYEQYF. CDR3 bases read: TGCGCCAGCAGCTTGGGGGGGCGGATGAGCTCCTACGAG.

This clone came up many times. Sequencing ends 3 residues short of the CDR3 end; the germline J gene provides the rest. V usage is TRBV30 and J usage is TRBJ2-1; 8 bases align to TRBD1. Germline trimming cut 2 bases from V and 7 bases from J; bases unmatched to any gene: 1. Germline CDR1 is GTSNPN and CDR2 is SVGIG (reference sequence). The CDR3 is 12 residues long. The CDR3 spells CAWSRTGNEQFF. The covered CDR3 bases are TGTGCCTGGAGTAGGACAGGGAATGAG.

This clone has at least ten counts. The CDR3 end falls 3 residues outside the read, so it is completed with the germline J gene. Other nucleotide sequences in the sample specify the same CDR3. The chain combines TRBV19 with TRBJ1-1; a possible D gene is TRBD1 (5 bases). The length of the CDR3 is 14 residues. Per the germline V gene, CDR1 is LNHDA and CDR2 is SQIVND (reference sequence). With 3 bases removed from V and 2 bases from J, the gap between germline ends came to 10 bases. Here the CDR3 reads CASSIGRGNTEAFF. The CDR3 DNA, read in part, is TGTGCCAGTAGTATTGGAAGGGGTAACACTGAA.

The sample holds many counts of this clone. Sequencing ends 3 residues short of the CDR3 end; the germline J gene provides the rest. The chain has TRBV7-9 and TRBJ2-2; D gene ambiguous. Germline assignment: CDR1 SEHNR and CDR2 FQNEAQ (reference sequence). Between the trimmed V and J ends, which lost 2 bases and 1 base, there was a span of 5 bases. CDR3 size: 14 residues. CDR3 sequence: CASSLSWNTGELFF. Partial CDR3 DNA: TGTGCCAGCAGCTTATCTTGGAACACCGGGGAG.

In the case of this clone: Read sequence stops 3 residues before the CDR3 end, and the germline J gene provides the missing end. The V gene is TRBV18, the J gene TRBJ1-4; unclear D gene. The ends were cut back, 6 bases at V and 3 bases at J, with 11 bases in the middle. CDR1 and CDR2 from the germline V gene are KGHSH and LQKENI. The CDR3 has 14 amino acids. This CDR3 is CASSSRRANEKLFF. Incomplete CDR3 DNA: TGTGCCAGCTCCTCCCGGCGGGCTAATGAAAAA.

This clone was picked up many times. The CDR3 loop is CASSIAPQARRGNTIYF. The CDR3 bases that were read are TGTGCCAGTAGTATAGCCCCCCAGGCCCGGAGGGGAAACACC. This chain joins TRBV19 and TRBJ1-3; D uncertain. The CDR3 extends 3 residues past the end of the read, so its final part is completed from the germline J gene. V was cut by 1 base and J by 4 bases, with 17 bases left in between. CDR1 LNHDA and CDR2 SQIVND come from the germline V gene (reference sequence). There are 17 residues in the CDR3.

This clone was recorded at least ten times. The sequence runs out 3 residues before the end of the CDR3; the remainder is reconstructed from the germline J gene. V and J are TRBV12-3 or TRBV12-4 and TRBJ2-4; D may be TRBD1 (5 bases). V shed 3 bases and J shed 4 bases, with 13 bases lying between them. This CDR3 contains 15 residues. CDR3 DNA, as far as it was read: TGTGCCAGCAGTTTCGACAGTGCCATTAAAAACATT. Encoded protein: CASSFDSAIKNI. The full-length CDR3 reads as CASSFDSAIKNIQYF.

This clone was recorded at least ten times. The CDR3 is CASSEQGAKVYEQYF. The part of the CDR3 DNA that was read is TGTGCCAGCAGCGAACAGGGGGCGAAGGTCTACGAG. V is TRBV28 and J is TRBJ2-7; 9 bases are shared with TRBD1. The sequenced fragment ends 3 residues before the CDR3 boundary, so the rest is inferred from the germline J gene. Per the germline V gene, CDR1 is MDHEN and CDR2 is SYDVKM. CDR3 size: 15 residues. The V and J ends lost 6 bases and 3 bases, in that order; junction bases with no gene match: 9.

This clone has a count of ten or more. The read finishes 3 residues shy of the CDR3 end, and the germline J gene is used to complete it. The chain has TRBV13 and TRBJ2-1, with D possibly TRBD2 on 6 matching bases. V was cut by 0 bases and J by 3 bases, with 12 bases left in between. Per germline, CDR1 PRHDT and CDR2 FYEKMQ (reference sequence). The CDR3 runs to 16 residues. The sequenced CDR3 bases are TGTGCCAGCAGCTTAGGCCTCGGGGGAGGCTACAATGAG. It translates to CASSLGLGGGYNE. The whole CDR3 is CASSLGLGGGYNEQFF.

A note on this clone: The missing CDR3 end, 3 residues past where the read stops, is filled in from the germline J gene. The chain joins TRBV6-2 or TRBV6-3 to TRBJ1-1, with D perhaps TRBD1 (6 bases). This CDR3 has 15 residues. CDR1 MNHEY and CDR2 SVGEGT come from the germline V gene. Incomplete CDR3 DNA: TGTGCCAGCAGTTACTTGGACTCACCCCAGGGGACC. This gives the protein CASSYLDSPQGT. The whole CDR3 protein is CASSYLDSPQGTAFF.

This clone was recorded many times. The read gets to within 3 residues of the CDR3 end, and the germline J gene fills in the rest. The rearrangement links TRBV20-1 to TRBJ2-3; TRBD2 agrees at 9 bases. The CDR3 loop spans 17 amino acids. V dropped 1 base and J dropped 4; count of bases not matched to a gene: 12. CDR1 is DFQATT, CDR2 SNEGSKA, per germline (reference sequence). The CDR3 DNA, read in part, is TGCAGTGCTAGAGTACTAGCGGGCCCTAAGCCCTCAGATACG. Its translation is CSARVLAGPKPSDT. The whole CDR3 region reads CSARVLAGPKPSDTQYF.

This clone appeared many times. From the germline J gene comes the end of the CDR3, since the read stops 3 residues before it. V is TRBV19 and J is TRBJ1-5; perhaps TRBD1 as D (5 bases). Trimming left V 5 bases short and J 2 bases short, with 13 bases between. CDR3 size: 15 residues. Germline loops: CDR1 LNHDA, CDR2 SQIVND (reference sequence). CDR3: CASSPPGLRNQPQHF. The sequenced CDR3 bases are TGTGCCAGTAGTCCACCGGGACTGCGCAATCAGCCC.

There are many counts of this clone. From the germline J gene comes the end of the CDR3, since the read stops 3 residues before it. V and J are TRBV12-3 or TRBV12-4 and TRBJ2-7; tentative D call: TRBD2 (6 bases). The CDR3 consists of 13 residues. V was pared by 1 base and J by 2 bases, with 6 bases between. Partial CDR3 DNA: TGTGCCAGCAGTTTAGGGAGGGCCTACGAG. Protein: CASSLGRAYE. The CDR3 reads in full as CASSLGRAYEQYF.